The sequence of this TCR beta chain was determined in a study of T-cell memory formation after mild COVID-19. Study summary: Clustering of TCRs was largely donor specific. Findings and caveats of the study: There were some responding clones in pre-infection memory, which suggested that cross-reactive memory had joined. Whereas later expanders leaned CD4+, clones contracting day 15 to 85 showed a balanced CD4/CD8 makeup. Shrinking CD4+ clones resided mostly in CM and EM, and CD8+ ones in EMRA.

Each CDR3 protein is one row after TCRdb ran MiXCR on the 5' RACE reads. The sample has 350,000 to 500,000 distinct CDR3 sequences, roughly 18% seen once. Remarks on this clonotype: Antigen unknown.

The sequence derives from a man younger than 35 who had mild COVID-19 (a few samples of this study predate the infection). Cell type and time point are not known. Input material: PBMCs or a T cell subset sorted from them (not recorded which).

CDR3 nucleotides: TGTGCCAGCAGCTTGTACGACGGAAACTATGGCTACACCTTC. Translation: CASSLYDGNYGYTF. V and J are TRBV5-5 and TRBJ1-2; D call uncertain. Germline loops: CDR1 SGHKS, CDR2 YYEKEE (reference sequence). The CDR3 is made up of 14 amino acids. V shed 1 base and J shed 2 bases, with 9 bases lying between them.